The present T cell receptor (beta chain) was sequenced within a study of T cells after somatic rescue of genetic block. For this clone: The junction departs from the called germline gene at one end, perhaps through a read error.

Generated by immunoSEQ multiplex PCR, the TCRdb table keeps only in-frame clones and is missing some. The sample has 55,000 to 70,000 clones, about 90% seen once. The sequencing input was peripheral blood mononuclear cells (PBMCs). This TCR derives from a man aged 40-55 years.

The CDR3 reads CASSLEVVGIGPF. CDR3 DNA: TGTGCCAGCAGCTTAGAAGTTGTGGGGATAGGGCCTTTT. V and J are TRBV7-9 and TRBJ1-1; D is uncertain. The length of the CDR3 is 13 residues. The germline CDR1 and CDR2 sequences are SEHNR and FQNEAQ (reference sequence).